This TCR beta chain was sequenced during a study of human CD8 memory T cell subsets. This clonotype is deemed medium-sized by its frequency. Its target is unknown. It was UMI-labeled 5' RACE by which the TCR beta libraries were made. TCRdb re-called the 5' RACE reads and shows each CDR3 protein once, DNA omitted. This sample's table reports more than 15,000 distinct CDR3 sequences. Cells that were CCR7+ PD-1- TIGIT- were defined as the stem-like memory CD8+ T cell population, referred to as TSTEM. The study used negative magnetic separation to enrich total CD8+ T cells. RNA was obtained from duplicate vials of 150,000 sorted CD8+ T cells per subset. Findings and caveats of the study: Apart from T cell receptor beta chains, no chains were sequenced in the study.

This CDR3 contains 11 residues. The TCR comes from a human donor in good health. Sample: CD8+ stem-like memory T cells (TSCM and TCM) sorted from PBMCs. Subset of the sample: stem-like memory CD8 T cells (TSTEM), CCR7+ PD-1- TIGIT-. The V call is TRBV12-3 or TRBV12-4, the J call TRBJ1-1. The CDR3 loop is CASSLGTEAFF.